This entry is about one T cell receptor (beta chain). Its antigen is as yet unknown. This entry comes from a study of cytomegalovirus exposure and HLA in healthy donors. Across the whole study: Among the 400 or so donors who were genotyped, approximately 76% fell in the genetic ancestry cluster that is associated with self-reported Caucasian donors. The study's findings and limits: According to an earlier analysis, most TCR beta V segments yielded productive rearrangements about 90% or about 30% of the time. In terms of immune exposure information, only CMV serostatus was available. Prediction of most subjects' HLA-A and HLA-B alleles by TCR beta sequences was reportedly accurate.

Trimming removed 2 bases from V and 7 bases from J, with 20 bases in between. Looked up from germline, CDR1 is MNHEY and CDR2 is SMNVEV (reference sequence). The CDR3 loop spans 16 amino acids. A multiplex PCR was run with 60 Vbeta primers and 13 Jbeta primers. Sequencing used immunoSEQ multiplex PCR; TCRdb keeps in-frame clones, though not all of them. The profile shows some 90,000 clones, about four fifths of them singletons. This chain joins TRBV27 and TRBJ1-2; the D gene is possibly TRBD1 (6 bases). Input material: PBMCs. The sequence was collected from a woman aged 40 to 49 in good health and CMV-seronegative. The CDR3 is CASSLRVAGALCGYTF. CDR3 coding DNA: TGTGCCAGCAGTTTAAGGGTGGCAGGGGCCCTTTGTGGCTACACCTTC.